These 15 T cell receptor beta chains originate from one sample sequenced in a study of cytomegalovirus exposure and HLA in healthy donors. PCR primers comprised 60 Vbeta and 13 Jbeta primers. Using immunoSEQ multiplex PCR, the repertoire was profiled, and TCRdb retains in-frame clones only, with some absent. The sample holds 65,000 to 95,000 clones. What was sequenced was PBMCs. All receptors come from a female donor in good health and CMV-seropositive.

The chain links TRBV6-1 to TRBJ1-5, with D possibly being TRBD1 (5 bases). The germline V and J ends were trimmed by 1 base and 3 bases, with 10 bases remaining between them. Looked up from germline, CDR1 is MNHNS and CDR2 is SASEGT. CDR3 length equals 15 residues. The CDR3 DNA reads TGTGCCAGCAGTGAAGGTTCAGGGCTCAATCAGCCCCAGCATTTT. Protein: CASSEGSGLNQPQHF.

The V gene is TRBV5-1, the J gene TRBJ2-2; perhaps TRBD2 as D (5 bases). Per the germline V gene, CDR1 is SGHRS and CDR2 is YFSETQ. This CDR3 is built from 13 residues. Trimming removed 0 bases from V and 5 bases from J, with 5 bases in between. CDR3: CASSLERTGELFF. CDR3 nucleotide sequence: TGCGCCAGCAGCTTGGAGCGGACCGGGGAGCTGTTTTTT. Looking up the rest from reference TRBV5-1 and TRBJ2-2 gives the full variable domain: KAGVTQTPRYLIKTRGQQVTLSCSPISGHRSVSWYQQTPGQGLQFLFEYFSETQRNKGNFPGRFSGRQFSNSRSEMNVSTLELGDSALYLCASSLERTGELFFGEGSRLTVL.

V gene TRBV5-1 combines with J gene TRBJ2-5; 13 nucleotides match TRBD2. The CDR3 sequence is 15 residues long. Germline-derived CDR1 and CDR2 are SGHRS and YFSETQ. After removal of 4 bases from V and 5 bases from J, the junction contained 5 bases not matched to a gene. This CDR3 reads CASSDRTSGSETQYF. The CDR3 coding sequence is TGCGCCAGCAGCGACCGGACTAGCGGGAGTGAGACCCAGTACTTC.

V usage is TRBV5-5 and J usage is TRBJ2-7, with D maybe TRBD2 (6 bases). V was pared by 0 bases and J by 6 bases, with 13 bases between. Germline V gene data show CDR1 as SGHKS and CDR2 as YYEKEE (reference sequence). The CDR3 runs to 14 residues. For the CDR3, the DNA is TGTGCCAGCAGCTTGGATAACGGACTACTCGAGCAGTACTTC. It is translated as CASSLDNGLLEQYF.

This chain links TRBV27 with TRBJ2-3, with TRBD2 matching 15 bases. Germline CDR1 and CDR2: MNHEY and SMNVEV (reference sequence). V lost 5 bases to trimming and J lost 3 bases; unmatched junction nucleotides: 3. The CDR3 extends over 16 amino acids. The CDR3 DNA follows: TGTGCCAGCAGTCCAGGGACTAGCGGGGGGACAGATACGCAGTATTTT. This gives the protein CASSPGTSGGTDTQYF.

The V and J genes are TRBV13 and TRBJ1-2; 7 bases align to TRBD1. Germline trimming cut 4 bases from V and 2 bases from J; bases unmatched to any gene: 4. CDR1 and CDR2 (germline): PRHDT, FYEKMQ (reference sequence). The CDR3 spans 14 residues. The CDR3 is CASSWGTANYGYTF. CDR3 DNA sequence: TGTGCCAGCAGCTGGGGGACAGCAAACTATGGCTACACCTTC.

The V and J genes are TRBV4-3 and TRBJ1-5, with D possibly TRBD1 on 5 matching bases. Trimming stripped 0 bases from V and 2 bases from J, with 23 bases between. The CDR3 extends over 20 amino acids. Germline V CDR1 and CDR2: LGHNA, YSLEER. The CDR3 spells CASSQDRPLGGGWGNQPQHF. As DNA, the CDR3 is TGCGCCAGCAGCCAAGACCGCCCCCTCGGCGGGGGATGGGGCAATCAGCCCCAGCATTTT.

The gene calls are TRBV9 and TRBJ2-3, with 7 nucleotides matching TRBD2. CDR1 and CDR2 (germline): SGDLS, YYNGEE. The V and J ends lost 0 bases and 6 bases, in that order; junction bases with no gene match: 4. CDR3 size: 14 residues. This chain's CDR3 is CASSVVGSGDTQYF. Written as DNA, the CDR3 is TGTGCCAGCAGCGTAGTGGGTAGCGGGGATACGCAGTATTTT.

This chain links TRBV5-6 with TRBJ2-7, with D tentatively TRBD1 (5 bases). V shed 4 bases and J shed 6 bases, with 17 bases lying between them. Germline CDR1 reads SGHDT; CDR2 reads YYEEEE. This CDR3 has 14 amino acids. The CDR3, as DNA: TGTGCCAGCAGCGGACGCACAGGTCCCGGCGAGCAGTACTTC. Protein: CASSGRTGPGEQYF.

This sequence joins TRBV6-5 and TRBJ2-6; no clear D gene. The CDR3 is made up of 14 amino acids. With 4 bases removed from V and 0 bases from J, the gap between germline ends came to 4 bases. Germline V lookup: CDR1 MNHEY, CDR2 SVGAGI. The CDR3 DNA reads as TGTGCCAGCAGTTCCAGCTCTGGGGCCAACGTCCTGACTTTC. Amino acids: CASSSSSGANVLTF.

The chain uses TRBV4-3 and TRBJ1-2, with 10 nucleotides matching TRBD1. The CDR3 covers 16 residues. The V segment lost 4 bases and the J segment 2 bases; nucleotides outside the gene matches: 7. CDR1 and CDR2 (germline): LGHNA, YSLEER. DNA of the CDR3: TGCGCCAGCAGCCCTTCCGGGACAGGGGACAACTATGGCTACACCTTC. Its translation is CASSPSGTGDNYGYTF.

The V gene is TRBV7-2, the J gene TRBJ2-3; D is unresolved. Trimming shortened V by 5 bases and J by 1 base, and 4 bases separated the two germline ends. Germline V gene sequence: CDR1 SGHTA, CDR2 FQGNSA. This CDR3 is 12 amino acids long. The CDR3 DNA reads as TGTGCCAGCAGCATCGGCACAGATACGCAGTATTTT. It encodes CASSIGTDTQYF.

The CDR3 sequence: CASSPRRGQGYGYTF. Written as DNA, the CDR3 is TGTGCCAGCAGCCCACGTCGGGGACAAGGCTATGGCTACACCTTC. This chain uses TRBV9 with TRBJ1-2, with TRBD1 as a possible D gene (6 bases). CDR1 SGDLS and CDR2 YYNGEE come from the germline V gene. The CDR3 covers 15 residues. V lost 4 bases and J lost 4, with 17 bases in between.

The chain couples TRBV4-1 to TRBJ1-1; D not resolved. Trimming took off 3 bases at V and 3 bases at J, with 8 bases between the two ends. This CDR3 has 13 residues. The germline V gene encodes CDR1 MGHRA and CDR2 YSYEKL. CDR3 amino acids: CASSQFRDTEAFF. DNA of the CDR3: TGCGCCAGCAGCCAGTTCCGGGACACTGAAGCTTTCTTT.

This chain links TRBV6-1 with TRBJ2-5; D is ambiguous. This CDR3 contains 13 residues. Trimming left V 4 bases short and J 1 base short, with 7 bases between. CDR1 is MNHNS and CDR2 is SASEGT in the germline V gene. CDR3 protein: CASSGQSQETQYF. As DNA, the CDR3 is TGTGCCAGCAGTGGACAAAGCCAAGAGACCCAGTACTTC.